The rows below give T cell receptor beta chains drawn from one sample of a study of cytomegalovirus exposure and HLA in healthy donors. TCRdb keeps only in-frame clones here, not all; method: immunoSEQ multiplex PCR. The table has roughly 150,000 clones, about 80% seen once. Sample: PBMCs. The receptors shown here come from a woman in her forties in good health and CMV-seronegative. CDR3s include the opening cysteine and the closing phenylalanine or tryptophan. A D gene is named only where the DNA matches it firmly. Where a row states a size, it is once, few, many or the class of an expanded clone; other rows omit it.

D gene | clone size | J gene | V gene | CDR3 protein | CDR3 DNA
TRBD1 | NA | TRBJ1-4 | TRBV5-1 | CASSPGDRAANEKLFF | TGCGCCAGCAGCCCTGGAGACAGGGCGGCTAATGAAAAACTGTTTTTT
NA | few | TRBJ2-4 | TRBV5-4 | CASSAAELAKNSQYF | TGTGCCAGCAGTGCGGCAGAACTAGCCAAAAACAGTCAGTACTTC
NA | few | TRBJ2-7 | TRBV6-5 | CASKGQGNSYEQYF | TGTGCCAGCAAGGGTCAGGGGAATTCCTACGAGCAGTACTTC
TRBD1 | few | TRBJ2-3 | TRBV6-5 | CASSYGGQGFTDTQYF | TGTGCCAGCAGTTACGGGGGACAGGGATTCACAGATACGCAGTATTTT
NA | few | TRBJ2-7 | TRBV5-6 | CASSFVQAYEQYF | TGTGCCAGCAGCTTTGTACAGGCCTACGAGCAGTACTTC
NA | few | TRBJ1-1 | TRBV5-1 | CASSLDRGPTEAFF | TGCGCCAGCAGCTTGGACCGCGGTCCGACTGAAGCTTTCTTT
NA | NA | TRBJ2-5 | TRBV27 | CASGSSGGLPRTQYF | TGTGCCAGCGGGTCCTCAGGGGGACTTCCGAGGACCCAGTACTTC
NA | few | TRBJ2-2 | TRBV7-3 | CASSSMARGIMNTGELFF | TGTGCCAGCAGCTCCATGGCTAGGGGGATAATGAACACCGGGGAGCTGTTTTTT
NA | NA | TRBJ2-2 | TRBV12-5 | CASGLDSTGELFF | TGTGCTAGTGGTTTGGACAGCACCGGGGAGCTGTTTTTT
TRBD1 | once | TRBJ1-5 | TRBV2 | CASRPDREYYQPQHF | TGTGCCAGCAGGCCGGACAGGGAATATTATCAGCCCCAGCATTTT
TRBD1 | NA | TRBJ2-1 | TRBV7-2 | CASSFDRGQDEQFF | TGTGCCAGCAGCTTCGACAGGGGCCAGGATGAGCAGTTCTTC
NA | NA | TRBJ1-1 | TRBV6-6 | CASKSGVTEAFF | TGTGCCAGCAAATCAGGGGTCACTGAAGCTTTCTTT
NA | NA | TRBJ2-1 | TRBV19 | CASSIGAGWNNEQFF | TGTGCCAGTAGTATTGGGGCAGGTTGGAACAATGAGCAGTTCTTC
TRBD2 | NA | TRBJ2-7 | TRBV28 | CASSLSGRAYEQYF | TGTGCCAGCAGTTTGTCCGGGAGGGCCTACGAGCAGTACTTC
NA | NA | TRBJ1-4 | TRBV2 | CASRAGPKLFF | TGTGCCAGCAGGGCAGGGCCGAAACTGTTTTTT
NA | NA | TRBJ2-7 | TRBV5-1 | CASSLVQGSPYEQYF | TGCGCCAGCAGCTTGGTCCAGGGGAGCCCCTACGAGCAGTACTTC
NA | NA | TRBJ2-3 | TRBV5-3 | CARSLDGPDTQYF | TGTGCCAGAAGCTTGGATGGGCCAGATACGCAGTATTTT
TRBD1 | few | TRBJ2-7 | TRBV7-2 | CASSRRDRDNEQYF | TGTGCCAGCAGCCGTCGGGACAGGGATAACGAGCAGTACTTC
NA | NA | TRBJ2-2 | TRBV16 | CASSQAGATTGELFF | TGTGCCAGCAGCCAAGCAGGGGCGACCACCGGGGAGCTGTTTTTT
NA | NA | TRBJ1-5 | TRBV28 | CASSPVGLQHQPQHF | TGTGCCAGCAGTCCCGTCGGTTTGCAACATCAGCCCCAGCATTTT
NA | NA | TRBJ1-1 | TRBV28 | CASSYLRGEAFF | TGTGCCAGCAGTTACCTCCGGGGGGAAGCTTTCTTT
NA | NA | TRBJ2-7 | TRBV12-5 | CATNRAYEQYF | TGTGCTACGAACAGGGCCTACGAGCAGTACTTC
NA | once | TRBJ2-3 | TRBV6-1 | CASSEVQGTDTQYF | TGTGCCAGCAGTGAAGTCCAGGGCACAGATACGCAGTATTTT